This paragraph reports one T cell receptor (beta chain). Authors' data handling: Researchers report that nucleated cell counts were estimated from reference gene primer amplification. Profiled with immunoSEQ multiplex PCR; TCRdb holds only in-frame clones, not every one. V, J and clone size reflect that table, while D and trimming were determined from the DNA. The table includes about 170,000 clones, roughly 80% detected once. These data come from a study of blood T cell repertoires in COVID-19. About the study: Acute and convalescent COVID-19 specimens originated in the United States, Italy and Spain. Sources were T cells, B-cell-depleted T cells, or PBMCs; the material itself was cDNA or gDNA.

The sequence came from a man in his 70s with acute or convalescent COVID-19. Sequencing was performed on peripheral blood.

This chain's CDR3 is CASSIDAGIYGYTF. The CDR3 nucleotides are TGTGCCAGTAGTATAGATGCGGGAATCTATGGCTACACCTTC. The genes are TRBV19 and TRBJ1-2, with D unclear. Germline lookup yields CDR1 LNHDA and CDR2 SQIVND (reference sequence). This CDR3 region has 14 residues. Deletions cut 0 bases from V and 4 bases from J, with 9 bases between.